Listed below are T cell receptor beta chains from one sample, sequenced in a study of metastatic and nonmetastatic thyroid tumors. TCRdb re-called the PCR reads with MiXCR. The data hold 15,000 to 20,000 clones, with 34% observed a single time. The sequenced material came from tumor tissue. Every receptor here comes from a male donor with papillary thyroid cancer or a benign thyroid nodule (not recorded which). Some clones in this sample may be carry-over from other donors' samples. Each CDR3 is given with its conserved first and last residue. D genes are given only for firm matches. A row's size may be missing; if present it is once, few, many or a size class.

clone size	J gene	D gene	V gene	CDR3 DNA	CDR3 protein
many	TRBJ2-7	.	TRBV20-1	TGCAGTGCTCCGACTAGTGGGAGCTCCTACGAGCAGTACTTC	CSAPTSGSSYEQYF
few	TRBJ2-7	.	TRBV2	TGTGCCAGCAGTGCTGAGTACCTAGACGAGCAGTACTTC	CASSAEYLDEQYF
medium-sized	TRBJ1-3	TRBD1	TRBV6-5	TGTGCCAGCAGTTACTCGCTTGGGACAGGGACCCCCATATATTTT	CASSYSLGTGTPIYF
.	TRBJ2-7	TRBD1	TRBV4-2	TGTGCCAGCAGCCCCGAGGGACAGGGGATCTACGAGCAGTACTTC	CASSPEGQGIYEQYF
.	TRBJ1-2	TRBD1	TRBV18	TGTGCCAGCTCACCAGATCAGGGGGCCCATTATGGCTACACCTTC	CASSPDQGAHYGYTF
few	TRBJ2-7	TRBD2	TRBV4-3	TGCGCCAGCAGCCAAGAACCAGCGGGGGGTTCCTACGAGCAGTACTTC	CASSQEPAGGSYEQYF
many	TRBJ2-7	.	TRBV11-2	TGTGCCAGCAGCTTAGACCCGGGGGCAGGGAGAATCGAGCAGTACTTC	CASSLDPGAGRIEQYF
few	TRBJ1-5	.	TRBV27	TGTGCCAGCAGTCTGAGGACCCAGCGGTATAGCAATCAGCCCCAGCATTTT	CASSLRTQRYSNQPQHF
few	TRBJ1-1	.	TRBV6-2/TRBV6-3	TGTGCCAGCAGGGGAGAGGTCCTCACTGAAGCTTTCTTT	CASRGEVLTEAFF
medium-sized	TRBJ2-1	.	TRBV7-3	TGTGCCAGCAGCCCAACCGGGAATGAGCAGTTCTTC	CASSPTGNEQFF
once	TRBJ1-3	.	TRBV20-1	TGCAGTGCTATAGACGCTGAGGTGGGAAACACCATATATTTT	CSAIDAEVGNTIYF
.	TRBJ2-3	TRBD2	TRBV5-5	TGTGCCAGCATCTTTGTCCTAGCGGGCACAGATACGCAGTATTTT	CASIFVLAGTDTQYF
medium-sized	TRBJ2-2	.	TRBV10-3	TGTGCCATCAGTACAACAACTAACACCGGGGAGCTGTTTTTT	CAISTTTNTGELFF
once	TRBJ1-2	.	TRBV7-8	TGTGCCAGCAGCTCAGGAACACAGCGATTATCAGCTAACTATGGCTACACCTTC	CASSSGTQRLSANYGYTF
many	TRBJ2-7	.	TRBV5-6	TGTGCCAGCAGCTTACGGGGGAAGCCCTACGAGCAGTACTTC	CASSLRGKPYEQYF
.	TRBJ1-2	TRBD1	TRBV5-1	TGCGCCAGCAGCTCGCCCCCGGGACAGGGGTATCATGGCTACACCTTC	CASSSPPGQGYHGYTF
.	TRBJ2-7	TRBD2	TRBV7-8	TGTGCCAGCAGCTCCGACCCTAGCGGGAGTTACCACGAGCAGTACTTC	CASSSDPSGSYHEQYF